This T cell receptor (beta chain) was obtained from a study of cytomegalovirus exposure and HLA in healthy donors. Whole-study results and caveats: A later analysis revealed that TCR association rates differed between HLA loci, peaking at DRB1 and bottoming out at HLA-C. In a later analysis, 16,951 TCR beta sequences were associated with HLA alleles at 0.05 false discovery rate.

Germline V gene sequence: CDR1 SNHLY, CDR2 FYNNEI. V shed 4 bases and J 5 bases; nucleotides not matched to a gene: 4. The CDR3 sequence is 13 residues long. PCR employed 60 Vbeta and 13 Jbeta primers. As processed by the authors: Later analysis identified roughly 82 million unique TCR beta chains, roughly 11 million shared. Libraries were prepared by immunoSEQ multiplex PCR; TCRdb keeps only in-frame clonotypes and omits some of them. V and J calls and clone size follow that table, whereas D and trimming were derived from the DNA. The sample carries more than 85,000 clones, around 83% recorded once. A note on this clone: Its antigen is not known.

The TCR originated in a woman aged 55-75 years in good health and CMV-seropositive. The chain has TRBV2 and TRBJ1-2, with 7 bases that match TRBD1. The sample comprised PBMCs. CDR3 region: CASSVGTEYGYTF. The CDR3 coding sequence is TGTGCCAGCAGTGTAGGGACAGAGTATGGCTACACCTTC.